Sequencing of this TCR beta chain was carried out in a study of identical twins. TCRdb independently ran MiXCR on the 5' RACE reads; one entry per CDR3 protein. The table has roughly 480,000 distinct CDR3 sequences, approximately 24% seen once; the top ten hold over 2.5%. V lost 1 base and J lost 5, with 11 bases in between. Germline assignment: CDR1 DFQATT and CDR2 SNEGSKA (reference sequence). The CDR3 has 13 amino acids. The donor group consisted entirely of healthy Caucasians. This sample was also put to use in a study of T cells expressing NK-cell markers.

This clonotype was sampled from a young woman in good health. The chain recombines TRBV20-1 with TRBJ1-1; D is ambiguous. Input material: CD4+ T cells sorted from blood. CDR3 coding DNA: TGCAGTGCTAGAGTCGGGAGTAAGACTGAAGCTTTCTTT. Translation: CSARVGSKTEAFF.